This T cell receptor beta chain originates from a study of graft-versus-host responses after intestinal transplantation. Study-level information: Following induction with anti-thymocyte globulin, all recipients were given tacrolimus and steroids for two to three years. Findings of the study overall: Allografts carried high graft-versus-host to host-versus-graft clonal ratios in patients having graft-donor T cell macrochimerism. GvH clones were identified in recipient marrow, with some first appearing in ileum or blood.

Remarks on this clone: Its antigen is unknown.

CDR1 and CDR2 (germline): SGHDN, FVKESK. Between the trimmed V and J ends, which lost 4 bases and 1 base, there was a span of 7 bases. The CDR3 length is 13 residues. The data were produced by immunoSEQ multiplex PCR, yet TCRdb's version contains in-frame clones alone and is incomplete. Of around 100,000 clones in the sample, approximately 94% were seen once. The chain has TRBV14 and TRBJ1-1; D ambiguous. Sequenced material: unstimulated CD4+ T cells sorted from spleen or lymph node cells, taken before transplant. The clonotype comes from a human donor who was the organ donor for an intestinal transplant. Here the CDR3 reads CASSLSANTEAFF. The CDR3 nucleotides are TGTGCCAGCAGCCTCAGTGCGAACACTGAAGCTTTCTTT.